The following is a T cell receptor beta chain sequence with its context. Its antigen is not identified. Generated by immunoSEQ multiplex PCR, the TCRdb table keeps only in-frame clones and is missing some. The repertoire consists of about 1.9 million clones, with over 85% occurring once and the leading ten covering 1.5% to 2%. CD45RO-negative cells were positively selected for CCR7, leaving out terminally differentiated effector memory CD45RA+ cells. The data are from a study of shared clonotypes between healthy human individuals. Study context: Per donor, CD8 memory used one plate, CD8 naive used two, CD4 memory used three and CD4 naive used three. Study findings and constraints: Sample collection involved blood only; tissue repertoires are likely different. Larger estimated richness was generally recorded for naive subsets relative to memory subsets.

Germline CDR1 reads SGHTA; CDR2 reads FQGNSA. The CDR3 contains 15 residues. The V gene end was trimmed by 5 bases and the J gene end by 5 bases; junction bases not matched to a gene: 8. This rearrangement joins TRBV7-2 to TRBJ2-7; 11 bases are a match to TRBD1. This receptor was identified in a man between 18 and 35 years old in good health. Some clones in this sample may be carry-over from other donors' samples. What was sequenced was naive CD8+ T cells from PBMCs. The CDR3 coding sequence is TGTGCCAGCAGCCCACTAGGGACAGGGGGGAACGAGCAGTACTTC. Amino acid sequence: CASSPLGTGGNEQYF.